The clone carrying this T cell receptor (beta chain) showed up just a few times. Its target is unknown. This sample was included in a study of beta chain features in type 1 diabetes. Study-wide background: Patients looked much like healthy donors when it came to age, gender and cell yields. The number of sorted cells examined across all samples was some 99,000,000. Overall study findings and caveats: Insertion counts at VDJ junctions were lower in type 1 diabetes patients, who also showed more deletions there. Researchers caution that PCR might favor shorter templates, equally among patients and controls.

Reverse transcribing all isolated RNA meant expressed TCRB transcripts were sequenced. Assay: immunoSEQ multiplex PCR; the TCRdb copy retains only in-frame clones and omits some. The sample includes hundreds of thousands of clones, 15% to 20% of them seen just once. The CDR3 extends over 12 amino acids. V gave up 5 bases and J gave up 2 bases, with 6 bases separating them. Germline V gene sequence: CDR1 PRHDT, CDR2 FYEKMQ (reference sequence). Specimen: naive CD4+ T cells from blood. This sequence was found in a woman aged 18-29 years in good health. This chain uses TRBV13 with TRBJ1-2; no reliable D call. In nucleotides, the CDR3 is TGTGCCAGCAGCGCACAAAACTATGGCTACACCTTC. As protein: CASSAQNYGYTF. Variable domain in full (rest from reference TRBV13 and TRBJ1-2): AAGVIQSPRHLIKEKRETATLKCYPIPRHDTVYWYQQGPGQDPQFLISFYEKMQSDKGSIPDRFSAQQFSDYHSELNMSSLELGDSALYFCASSAQNYGYTFGSGTRLTVV.